One sample yielded the 20 T cell receptor beta chains listed below, sequenced in a study of cytomegalovirus exposure and HLA in healthy donors. 13 Jbeta primers and 60 Vbeta primers were used for the PCR. Profiling relied on immunoSEQ multiplex PCR, and the TCRdb table lists in-frame clones only, not all of them. The sample lists more than 150,000 clones, around 80% seen once, with approximately 1.5% in the top ten. The sequenced sample consisted of PBMCs. These receptors were collected from a man between 35 and 55 years old in good health and CMV-seronegative.

The chain has TRBV30 and TRBJ2-1; 8 bases fit TRBD2. J lost 2 bases, V lost 1 base, and 4 bases had no gene match. CDR3 length equals 15 residues. Germline V gene lookup returns CDR1 GTSNPN and CDR2 SVGIG (reference sequence). In DNA form, the CDR3 reads TGTGCCTGGAGTGCAGACGGGGGGGCCTACAATGAGCAGTTCTTC. Protein product: CAWSADGGAYNEQFF.

The chain couples TRBV28 to TRBJ2-1; D might be TRBD2 (6 bases). V was clipped by 3 bases and J by 15 bases, with 15 bases between them. CDR3 length equals 12 residues. CDR1 is MDHEN, CDR2 SYDVKM, per germline. CDR3 nucleotide sequence: TGTGCCAGCAGTTTGGGGGAAGGGACTCGGTTCTTC. Amino acids: CASSLGEGTRFF.

This chain connects TRBV5-1 to TRBJ2-2; 7 bases are a match to TRBD1. Germline V gene data show CDR1 as SGHRS and CDR2 as YFSETQ. Losses at the gene ends were 0 bases for V and 6 bases for J; bases not matched to a gene: 2. This CDR3 comprises 14 residues. The CDR3 sequence is CASSLGQGAGELFF. The CDR3 DNA sequence: TGCGCCAGCAGCTTGGGACAGGGAGCCGGGGAGCTGTTTTTT.

For this clone: The sample carries other DNA sequences with the same CDR3. The V and J genes are TRBV28 and TRBJ2-1; tentatively, D is TRBD2 (6 bases). The CDR3 is 16 amino acids. Germline-derived CDR1 and CDR2 are MDHEN and SYDVKM. Trimming stripped 6 bases from V and 0 bases from J, with 15 bases between. For the CDR3, the DNA is TGTGCCAGCAGCCCGTTTGGGGGGAGCTCCTACAATGAGCAGTTCTTC. This encodes CASSPFGGSSYNEQFF.

The chain combines TRBV5-4 with TRBJ1-4; 9 positions agree with TRBD1. The CDR3 covers 18 residues. J lost 1 base, V lost 0 bases, and 7 bases had no gene match. Looked up from germline, CDR1 is SGHNT and CDR2 is YYREEE (reference sequence). The CDR3 protein is CASSLDRGRPGTNEKLFF. CDR3 nucleotides: TGTGCCAGCAGCTTGGACAGGGGGCGCCCCGGAACTAATGAAAAACTGTTTTTT.

The chain has TRBV10-2 and TRBJ2-3; 13 nucleotides align to TRBD2. Germline assignment: CDR1 WSHSY and CDR2 SAAADI. With 7 bases clipped from V and 6 bases from J, the junction kept 4 bases outside the gene matches. The CDR3 covers 14 residues. The CDR3 is CASKATSGRDTQYF. The DNA for the CDR3 is TGCGCCAGCAAAGCGACTAGCGGGAGGGATACGCAGTATTTT.

The chain recombines TRBV7-2 with TRBJ1-2, with a possible D match to TRBD1 (5 bases). V was shortened by 5 bases and J by 3 bases, with 13 bases between the two germline ends. Germline V gene sequence: CDR1 SGHTA, CDR2 FQGNSA. The CDR3 is 14 residues long. This CDR3 is CASSIPSGYYGYTF. DNA of the CDR3: TGTGCCAGCAGCATACCCTCAGGGTACTATGGCTACACCTTC.

V and J are TRBV28 and TRBJ1-2; the D is unclear. Germline-derived CDR1 and CDR2 are MDHEN and SYDVKM. Deletions cut 6 bases from V and 7 bases from J, with 21 bases between. CDR3 length: 15 amino acids. In DNA form, the CDR3 reads TGTGCCAGCAGCTTCCAAAAACGGTGGTCGGGTGGCTACACCTTC. This translates into CASSFQKRWSGGYTF.

This chain joins TRBV7-2 and TRBJ2-5, with TRBD2 matching 8 bases. CDR1 and CDR2 (germline): SGHTA, FQGNSA. V trimming: 7 bases; J trimming: 5 bases; junction bases outside the gene matches: 12. This CDR3 is built from 15 residues. CDR3 bases: TGTGCCAGCACCCTAAGCGGGGGCGGGGGGGAGACCCAGTACTTC. Translated: CASTLSGGGGETQYF.

The rearrangement uses TRBV27 and TRBJ2-7; tentative D call: TRBD1 (6 bases). Trimming removed 3 bases from V and 1 base from J, with 10 bases in between. CDR3 length equals 14 residues. The germline gives CDR1 MNHEY, CDR2 SMNVEV (reference sequence). CDR3 amino acids: CASSFGGRSYEQYF. The CDR3 region has the DNA TGTGCCAGCAGTTTTGGGGGCCGTTCCTACGAGCAGTACTTC.

The V and J genes are TRBV28 and TRBJ2-1, with 15 bases matching TRBD2. This CDR3 has 17 amino acids. With V trimmed by 7 bases and J by 5 bases, 9 bases remained unmatched. Germline loops: CDR1 MDHEN, CDR2 SYDVKM. In DNA form, the CDR3 reads TGTGCCAGCATCCTGGGACTAGCGGGAGGACATAACAATGAGCAGTTCTTC. It specifies CASILGLAGGHNNEQFF. Full variable domain (rest looked up from reference TRBV28 and TRBJ2-1): DVKVTQSSRYLVKRTGEKVFLECVQDMDHENMFWYRQDPGLGLRLIYFSYDVKMKEKGDIPEGYSVSREKKERFSLILESASTNQTSMYLCASILGLAGGHNNEQFFGPGTRLTVL.

This sequence joins TRBV11-3 and TRBJ2-7; TRBD2 matches at 7 bases. V shed 0 bases and J 0 bases; nucleotides not matched to a gene: 2. The CDR3 sequence is 15 residues long. CDR1 is SGHNT and CDR2 is YENEEA in the germline V gene. The chain's CDR3 is CASSLDGGSSYEQYF. DNA for the CDR3: TGTGCCAGCAGCTTAGATGGCGGGAGCTCCTACGAGCAGTACTTC.

The rearrangement joins TRBV7-3 to TRBJ1-6; 7 nucleotides align to TRBD1. The CDR3 runs 14 residues. The germline V gene has CDR1 SGHTA and CDR2 FQGTGA. Losses at the gene ends were 1 base for V and 6 bases for J; bases not matched to a gene: 0. CDR3 amino acids: CASSLNRGNSPLHF. CDR3 nucleotides: TGTGCCAGCAGCTTAAACAGGGGTAATTCACCCCTCCACTTT.

The V call is TRBV27, the J call TRBJ1-2, with D uncertain. With 8 bases removed from V and 8 bases from J, the gap between germline ends came to 18 bases. The V gene's germline CDR1 is MNHEY and CDR2 SMNVEV (reference sequence). The CDR3 has 13 amino acids. In nucleotides, the CDR3 is TGTGCCAGCTCAAGGACGGGAAGTCGGGGCTACACCTTC. This translates into CASSRTGSRGYTF.

V and J are TRBV30 and TRBJ2-3; 10 bases line up with TRBD2. Losses at the gene ends were 3 bases for V and 8 bases for J; bases not matched to a gene: 11. CDR1 and CDR2 (germline): GTSNPN, SVGIG (reference sequence). The CDR3 spans 15 residues. CDR3 region: CAWRKTSGIIGTQYF. CDR3 coding DNA: TGTGCCTGGAGGAAAACTAGCGGGATTATTGGTACGCAGTATTTT.

This clone appeared a few times. The rearrangement uses TRBV2 and TRBJ1-2, with D tentatively TRBD1 (5 bases). Germline V lookup: CDR1 SNHLY, CDR2 FYNNEI. The CDR3 spans 12 residues. The V gene lost 4 bases and the J gene lost 5 bases, with 8 bases spanning the gap. The CDR3 is CASSGGGYGYTF. CDR3 in DNA: TGTGCCAGCAGTGGGGGGGGGTATGGCTACACCTTC.

This chain joins TRBV11-3 and TRBJ2-7, with 8 bases that match TRBD2. This CDR3 region has 15 residues. The ends lost 1 base at V and 5 bases at J; junction bases unmatched: 7. CDR1 is SGHNT, CDR2 YENEEA, per germline. DNA of the CDR3: TGTGCCAGCAGCTTAGCCGGGGGAGCGGGGGACGAGCAGTACTTC. It is translated as CASSLAGGAGDEQYF. The variable domain in full, with the rest retrieved from reference TRBV11-3 and TRBJ2-7, is EAGVVQSPRYKIIEKKQPVAFWCNPISGHNTLYWYLQNLGQGPELLIRYENEEAVDDSQLPKDRFSAERLKGVDSTLKIQPAELGDSAVYLCASSLAGGAGDEQYFGPGTRLTVT.

The J gene is TRBJ1-4, the V gene TRBV2; D not resolved. The CDR3 sequence is 15 residues long. Trimming shortened V by 8 bases and J by 0 bases, and 13 bases separated the two germline ends. Germline V gene data show CDR1 as SNHLY and CDR2 as FYNNEI. The CDR3 region has the DNA TGTGCCAGCGCCCAGGAATCTGCAACTAATGAAAAACTGTTTTTT. Its translation: CASAQESATNEKLFF.

This clone was found a few times. This sequence joins TRBV7-2 and TRBJ1-5; TRBD1 agrees at 8 bases. V lost 5 bases and J lost 7; bases outside the gene matches: 10. CDR3 length equals 15 residues. Germline CDR1 reads SGHTA; CDR2 reads FQGNSA. The CDR3 protein is CASSPRAGGIQPQHF. The CDR3 DNA reads TGTGCCAGCAGCCCCCGGGCAGGGGGCATCCAGCCCCAGCATTTT. Together with reference TRBV7-2 and TRBJ1-5, the CDR3 gives the full variable domain: GAGVSQSPSNKVTEKGKDVELRCDPISGHTALYWYRQSLGQGLEFLIYFQGNSAPDKSGLPSDRFSAERTGGSVSTLTIQRTQQEDSAVYLCASSPRAGGIQPQHFGDGTRLSIL.

This clone was found a few times. The chain recombines TRBV7-2 with TRBJ2-3; 12 bases line up with TRBD2. V gave up 1 base and J gave up 5 bases; unmatched junction bases: 7. CDR1 is SGHTA, CDR2 FQGNSA, per germline. The CDR3 length is 17 residues. The CDR3 here is CASSLGLAGARGDTQYF. For the CDR3, the DNA is TGTGCCAGCAGCTTAGGACTAGCGGGGGCGAGGGGAGATACGCAGTATTTT.